Listed here are 13 T cell receptor beta chains from one sample, sequenced in a study of blood T cell repertoires in COVID-19. Measured with immunoSEQ multiplex PCR; TCRdb has only the in-frame clones, and not every one. The top ten hold approximately 2.2% of the sample, which has about 270,000 clones, about nine tenths seen once. The sequencing input was peripheral blood. The source of these receptors is a man aged 50 to 60 with acute or convalescent COVID-19.

The genes are TRBV30 and TRBJ1-5; 11 bases agree with TRBD1. Trimming cost V 2 bases and J 7 bases; bases outside gene matches: 10. The CDR3 is 16 amino acids. The germline V gene encodes CDR1 GTSNPN and CDR2 SVGIG (reference sequence). The CDR3 DNA sequence: TGTGCCTGGAGTTCTCGGCGGGGACAGGGGGGGCAGCCCCAGCATTTT. This gives the protein CAWSSRRGQGGQPQHF.

The chain links TRBV2 to TRBJ2-7; D gene ambiguous. The CDR3 covers 15 residues. With 2 bases removed from V and 6 bases from J, the gap between germline ends came to 17 bases. CDR1 is SNHLY, CDR2 FYNNEI, per germline. CDR3 DNA: TGTGCCAGCAGTGAATACCAGGTCTCACCTGGCGAGCAGTACTTC. As protein: CASSEYQVSPGEQYF.

The V and J genes are TRBV23-1 and TRBJ1-5; D not resolved. TRBV23-1 is labeled an ORF, and its function is uncertain. This CDR3 region has 15 residues. Trimming shortened V by 3 bases and J by 0 bases, and 9 bases separated the two germline ends. The CDR3 reads CASSQRAYSNQPQHF. CDR3 coding DNA: TGCGCCAGCAGTCAGAGGGCTTATAGCAATCAGCCCCAGCATTTT.

The gene calls are TRBV6-2 or TRBV6-3 and TRBJ2-1; 8 positions agree with TRBD2. Looked up from germline, CDR1 is MNHEY and CDR2 is SVGEGT. There are 16 residues in the CDR3. The ends lost 2 bases at V and 10 bases at J; junction bases unmatched: 13. This CDR3 is CASSYDRTSREGEQFF. The CDR3 nucleotides read TGTGCCAGCAGTTACGATAGGACTAGCAGGGAGGGGGAGCAGTTCTTC.

The chain carries TRBV5-1 and TRBJ2-3; 8 bases line up with TRBD2. Germline CDR1 and CDR2: SGHRS and YFSETQ. The CDR3 length is 16 residues. Trimming took 1 base from V and 5 from J; bases not matched to a gene: 9. The DNA of the CDR3 is TGCGCCAGCAGCTTGAATAACGGGGGGGCCGGAGATACGCAGTATTTT. It specifies CASSLNNGGAGDTQYF.

This chain joins TRBV6-1 and TRBJ1-2; a possible D gene is TRBD1 (6 bases). V dropped 0 bases and J dropped 4 bases, with 12 bases sitting between them. The CDR3 sequence is 15 residues long. CDR1 MNHNS and CDR2 SASEGT come from the germline V gene. The CDR3 nucleotides read TGTGCCAGCAGTGAAGCAGGGGGGGACCCCTATGGCTACACCTTC. Translation gives CASSEAGGDPYGYTF.

To note about this clone: The sample carries other DNA sequences with the same CDR3. This sequence joins TRBV6-2 or TRBV6-3 and TRBJ1-1; D remains unclear. V lost 4 bases and J lost 0, with 3 bases in between. CDR3 length: 12 residues. Germline V lookup: CDR1 MNHEY, CDR2 SVGEGT. CDR3 coding DNA: TGTGCCAGCAGTTCCATGAACACTGAAGCTTTCTTT. Translation gives CASSSMNTEAFF.

This chain's CDR3 is CASSSSGGTYNEQFF. DNA for the CDR3: TGCGCCAGCAGCTCAAGCGGGGGGACCTACAATGAGCAGTTCTTC. This rearrangement joins TRBV5-1 to TRBJ2-1; 9 nucleotides agree with TRBD2. CDR3 length: 15 amino acids. J lost 2 bases, V lost 3 bases, and 3 bases had no gene match. Per the germline V gene, CDR1 is SGHRS and CDR2 is YFSETQ.

The V call is TRBV10-3, the J call TRBJ1-1, with D uncertain. The CDR3 covers 15 residues. Germline V gene data show CDR1 as ENHRY and CDR2 as SYGVKD. V dropped 0 bases and J dropped 4 bases, with 12 bases sitting between them. The chain's CDR3 is CAISESVFVSTEAFF. CDR3 coding DNA: TGTGCCATCAGTGAGTCCGTTTTTGTGTCCACTGAAGCTTTCTTT.

The chain uses TRBV10-3 and TRBJ2-2, with 10 bases identical to TRBD1. CDR1 and CDR2 (germline): ENHRY, SYGVKD. The CDR3 covers 14 residues. The junction had 5 bases not matched to a gene; V was cut back by 6 bases and J by 7 bases. The DNA for the CDR3 is TGTGCCATCAGCCCGGGACAGGGGTTCGGGGAGCTGTTTTTT. Its translation is CAISPGQGFGELFF.

The V gene is TRBV7-2, the J gene TRBJ2-7; 9 bases line up with TRBD1. V shed 6 bases, J shed 10 bases, and the junction held 13 bases outside the gene matches. CDR1 is SGHTA, CDR2 FQGNSA, per germline. The CDR3 has 14 residues. The DNA for the CDR3 is TGTGCCAGCAGGGGAGGGGGGACAGGGAATTCCCAGTACTTC. It translates to CASRGGGTGNSQYF.

The chain links TRBV6-5 to TRBJ1-1; perhaps TRBD1 as D (5 bases). The ends were cut back, 7 bases at V and 6 bases at J, with 21 bases in the middle. Per germline, CDR1 MNHEY and CDR2 SVGAGI. CDR3 length: 15 residues. CDR3 residues: CASMFHGRGSSEAFF. Written as DNA, the CDR3 is TGTGCCAGCATGTTTCACGGTCGGGGGAGCTCTGAAGCTTTCTTT.

The J gene is TRBJ2-1, the V gene TRBV29-1; 11 bases align to TRBD2. After removal of 3 bases from V and 2 bases from J, the junction contained 6 bases not matched to a gene. The CDR3 length is 16 residues. Germline V gene lookup returns CDR1 SQVTM and CDR2 ANQGSEA. CDR3 sequence: CSVEPGLAETYNEQFF. In nucleotides, the CDR3 is TGCAGCGTTGAGCCGGGACTAGCGGAAACCTACAATGAGCAGTTCTTC.